This TCR beta chain was identified in a study of blood T cell repertoires in COVID-19. Looking at the study overall: The samples span acute and convalescent COVID-19 from the United States, Italy and Spain. Nucleic acid was either cDNA or gDNA, and it came from T cells, B-cell-depleted T cells, or PBMCs.

In the original analysis: Estimation of nucleated cell counts was performed using reference gene primer amplification. The method was immunoSEQ multiplex PCR; TCRdb's version includes in-frame clones alone and lacks a portion of them. Clonal size and the V and J genes are those of that table, whereas D and trimming came from the DNA. Among under 150,000 clones listed, around nine tenths were seen once. Specimen: peripheral blood. The receptor was isolated from a woman in her forties with acute or convalescent COVID-19.

CDR3 in DNA: TGTGCCAGCAGTCTGGGACATAGACTCACAGATACGCAGTATTTT. It translates to CASSLGHRLTDTQYF. The chain employs TRBV28 and TRBJ2-3; D perhaps matches TRBD1 (6 bases). The V end lost 5 bases, the J end lost 2 bases, and 14 bases lay between the germline ends. Germline CDR1 reads MDHEN; CDR2 reads SYDVKM. The CDR3 spans 15 residues.